This T cell receptor beta chain was identified in a study of cytomegalovirus exposure and HLA in healthy donors. Germline CDR1 and CDR2: SNHLY and FYNNEI. The V and J ends lost 4 bases and 14 bases respectively, with 15 bases between them. The length of the CDR3 is 12 residues. Whole-study findings and limits: The presence/absence work took it that sequencing depth was about the same across donors.

PCR employed 60 Vbeta and 13 Jbeta primers. Data came from immunoSEQ multiplex PCR; TCRdb stores just in-frame clones and leaves some out. The sample includes 140,000 or so clones, roughly 65% seen only once; the top ten take 1.5% to 2%. For this clone: Antigen specificity is unknown.

What was sequenced was PBMCs. The V gene is TRBV2, the J gene TRBJ2-1; D may be TRBD2 (6 bases). The clonotype comes from a woman aged 25 to 39 in good health and CMV-seronegative. CDR3 nucleotides: TGTGCCAGCAGTGGGGGTCGGACTAATGAGTTCTTC. This gives the protein CASSGGRTNEFF. The full variable domain, with the rest looked up from reference TRBV2 and TRBJ2-1, is EPEVTQTPSHQVTQMGQEVILRCVPISNHLYFYWYRQILGQKVEFLVSFYNNEISEKSEIFDDQFSVERPDGSNFTLKIRSTKLEDSAMYFCASSGGRTNEFFGPGTRLTVL.